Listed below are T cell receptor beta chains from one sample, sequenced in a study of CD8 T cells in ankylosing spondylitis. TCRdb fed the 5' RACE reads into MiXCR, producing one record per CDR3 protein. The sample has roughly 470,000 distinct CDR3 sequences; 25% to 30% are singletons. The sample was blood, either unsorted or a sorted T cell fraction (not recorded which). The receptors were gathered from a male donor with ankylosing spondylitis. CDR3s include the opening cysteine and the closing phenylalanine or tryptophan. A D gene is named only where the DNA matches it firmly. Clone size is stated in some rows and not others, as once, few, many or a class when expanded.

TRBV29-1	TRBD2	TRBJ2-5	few	TGCAGCGTACCTAGCGGCAGCCTCCTCCAAGAGACCCAGTACTTC	CSVPSGSLLQETQYF
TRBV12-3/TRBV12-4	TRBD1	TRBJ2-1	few	TGTGCCAGCAGTTTCCGGGACAGGGACCTCAATGAGCAGTTCTTC	CASSFRDRDLNEQFF
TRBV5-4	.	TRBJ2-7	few	TGTGCCAGCAGCTCCCGTTCCTACGAGCAGTACTTC	CASSSRSYEQYF
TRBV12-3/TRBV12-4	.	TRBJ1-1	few	TGTGCCAGCAGTTTGAAGGACCTGAACACTGAAGCTTTCTTT	CASSLKDLNTEAFF
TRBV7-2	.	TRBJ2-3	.	TGTGCCAGCACTTATTCTTGGGTAACAGATACGCAGTATTTT	CASTYSWVTDTQYF
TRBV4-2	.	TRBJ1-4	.	TGTGCCAGCAGCCCTACTACGTTGGCAACTAATGAAAAACTGTTTTTT	CASSPTTLATNEKLFF
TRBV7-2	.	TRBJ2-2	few	TGTGCCAGCAGGTTCATGGCGGGGAACACCGGGGAGCTGTTTTTT	CASRFMAGNTGELFF
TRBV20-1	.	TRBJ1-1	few	TGCAGTGCTAGTTACAGGTCGAACACTGAAGCTTTCTTT	CSASYRSNTEAFF
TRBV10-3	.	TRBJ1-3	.	TGTGCCATCAGGGAACCCCGAGGGGCCTCTGGAAACACCATATATTTT	CAIREPRGASGNTIYF
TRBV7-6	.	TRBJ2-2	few	TGTGCCAGCAGCTTAACCGACAGCTACACCGGGGAGCTGTTTTTT	CASSLTDSYTGELFF
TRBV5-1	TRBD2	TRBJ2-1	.	TGCGCCAGCAGCTTGGATCGGCGGGAGTACAATGAGCAGTTCTTC	CASSLDRREYNEQFF
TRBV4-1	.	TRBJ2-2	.	TGCGCCAGCAGCCTGACTGGAACCGCGAACACCGGGGAGCTGTTTTTT	CASSLTGTANTGELFF
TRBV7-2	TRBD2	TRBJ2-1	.	TGTGCCAGCAGCCCACTAGCGGGAAACTACAATGAGCAGTTCTTC	CASSPLAGNYNEQFF
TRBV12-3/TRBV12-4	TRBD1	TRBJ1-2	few	TGTGCCAGCAGTGCTAGAGTACAGGGGGGAGGCTACACCTTC	CASSARVQGGGYTF
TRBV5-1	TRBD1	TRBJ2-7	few	TGCGCCAGCAGCTTGGGGACAGGTCTCTACGAGCAGTACTTC	CASSLGTGLYEQYF
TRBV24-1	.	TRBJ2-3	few	TGTGCCACCCGGGACCCCGCCACAGATACGCAGTATTTT	CATRDPATDTQYF
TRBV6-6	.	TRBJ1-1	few	TGTGCCAGCAGTTCCAGGGACCTACGGAGAGCTTTCTTT	CASSSRDLRRAFF
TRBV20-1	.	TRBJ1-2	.	TGCAGTGCTAGGGGTAGGGCGAACGGCTACACCTTC	CSARGRANGYTF
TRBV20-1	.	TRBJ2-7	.	TGCAGTGCTAGGGACTATAAATCCTACGAGCAGTACTTC	CSARDYKSYEQYF
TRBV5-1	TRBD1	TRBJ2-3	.	TGCGCCAGCAGCTGGGGACAGCCCCTCACAGATACGCAGTATTTT	CASSWGQPLTDTQYF
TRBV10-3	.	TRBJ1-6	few	TGTGCCATCAGTGAGTCAGGACGGCCAAATTCACCCCTCCACTTT	CAISESGRPNSPLHF
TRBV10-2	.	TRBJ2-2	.	TGCGCCAGCAGTCTCGGACACCCATCGAACACCGGGGAGCTGTTTTTT	CASSLGHPSNTGELFF
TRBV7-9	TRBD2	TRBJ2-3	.	TGTGCCAGCCGAACCGGGAGGGCCCCGTATACGCAGTATTTT	CASRTGRAPYTQYF
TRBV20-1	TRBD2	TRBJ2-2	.	TGCAGTGCTAGAGCGGGAGGGAACACCGAGGAGCTGTTTTTT	CSARAGGNTEELFF
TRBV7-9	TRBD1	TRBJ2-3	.	TGTGCCAGCAGCTGGGACCTAGGACAGGGAGCAGATACGCAGTATTTT	CASSWDLGQGADTQYF
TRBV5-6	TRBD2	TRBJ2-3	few	TGTGCCAGCAGCCGAACTAGCGGGACCCCGGATACGCAGTATTTT	CASSRTSGTPDTQYF
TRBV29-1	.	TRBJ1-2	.	TGCAGCGTTTTTAATCGGGAGGGCTACACCTTC	CSVFNREGYTF
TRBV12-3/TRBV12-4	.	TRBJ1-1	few	TGTGCCAGCAGTCATCGGACAGTGAACACTGAAGCTTTCTTT	CASSHRTVNTEAFF
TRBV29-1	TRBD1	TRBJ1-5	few	TGCAGCGTCGCAGACAGGGACCAGCCCCAGCATTTT	CSVADRDQPQHF
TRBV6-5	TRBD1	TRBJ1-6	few	TGTGCCAGCAGTTACTCAAAGGGGGCGACGGTTAATTCACCCCTCCACTTT	CASSYSKGATVNSPLHF
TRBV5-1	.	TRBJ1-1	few	TGCGCCAGCAGCTTGGAGCCAGCGACTGAAGCTTTCTTT	CASSLEPATEAFF
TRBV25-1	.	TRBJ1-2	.	TGTGCCAGCAGGAACGGACGGGGAGCTAACTATGGCTACACCTTC	CASRNGRGANYGYTF
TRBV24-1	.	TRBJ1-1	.	TGTGCCACCAGTGATCCGACAGGCATGAACACTGAAGCTTTCTTT	CATSDPTGMNTEAFF
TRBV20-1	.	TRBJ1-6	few	TGCAGTGCTAGAGGTTTCATTGGCAGCTCCTATAATTCACCCCTCCACTTT	CSARGFIGSSYNSPLHF
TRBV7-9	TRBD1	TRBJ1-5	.	TGTGCCAGCAGCCGGGACAGGGTTGGGAATCAGCCCCAGCATTTT	CASSRDRVGNQPQHF
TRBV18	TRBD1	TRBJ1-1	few	TGTGCCAGCTCACCCGCGACAGGGAGAACTGAAGCTTTCTTT	CASSPATGRTEAFF
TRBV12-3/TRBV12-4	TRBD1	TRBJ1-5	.	TGTGCCAGCAGTATGGAGGCGACAGGGAATCCCCCCCAGCATTTT	CASSMEATGNPPQHF
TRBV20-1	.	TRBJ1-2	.	TGCGGACTTAGGGGTCCGGCGCGGGGCTACACCTTC	CGLRGPARGYTF
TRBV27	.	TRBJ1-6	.	TGTGCCAGCAGTTTCTCACACGAAACGAATTCACCCCTCCACTTT	CASSFSHETNSPLHF
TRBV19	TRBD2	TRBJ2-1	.	TGTGCCAGTAGTATACTCGGGAGGCACTCCTACAATGAGCAGTTCTTC	CASSILGRHSYNEQFF
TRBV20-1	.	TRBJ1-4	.	TGCAGTGCCCCGGGACATGAAAAACTGTTTTTT	CSAPGHEKLFF
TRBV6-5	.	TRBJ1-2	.	TGTGCCAGCAGTTACCTCGGAGCTAACTATGGCTACACCTTC	CASSYLGANYGYTF
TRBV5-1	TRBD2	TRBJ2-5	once	TGCGCCAGCAGCTTGGATGGGGGGGTCCAAGAGACCCAGTACTTC	CASSLDGGVQETQYF
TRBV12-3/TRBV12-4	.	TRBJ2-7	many	TGTGCCAGCAGCCTCAGTGACAGTCACCTCTCCTACGAGCAGTACTTC	CASSLSDSHLSYEQYF
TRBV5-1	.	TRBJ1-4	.	TGCGCCAGCTCGGCCGGGCCCGGGGAAAAACTGTTTTTT	CASSAGPGEKLFF
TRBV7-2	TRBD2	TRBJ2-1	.	TGTGCCAGCAGCGAAGGGACTAGCGGGAGAAGGGAGCAGTTCTTC	CASSEGTSGRREQFF
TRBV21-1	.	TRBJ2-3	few	TGTGCCAGCAGCAAAGTTTGTGGACTAGCGGGAGGGCCAGATACGCAGTATTTT	CASSKVCGLAGGPDTQYF